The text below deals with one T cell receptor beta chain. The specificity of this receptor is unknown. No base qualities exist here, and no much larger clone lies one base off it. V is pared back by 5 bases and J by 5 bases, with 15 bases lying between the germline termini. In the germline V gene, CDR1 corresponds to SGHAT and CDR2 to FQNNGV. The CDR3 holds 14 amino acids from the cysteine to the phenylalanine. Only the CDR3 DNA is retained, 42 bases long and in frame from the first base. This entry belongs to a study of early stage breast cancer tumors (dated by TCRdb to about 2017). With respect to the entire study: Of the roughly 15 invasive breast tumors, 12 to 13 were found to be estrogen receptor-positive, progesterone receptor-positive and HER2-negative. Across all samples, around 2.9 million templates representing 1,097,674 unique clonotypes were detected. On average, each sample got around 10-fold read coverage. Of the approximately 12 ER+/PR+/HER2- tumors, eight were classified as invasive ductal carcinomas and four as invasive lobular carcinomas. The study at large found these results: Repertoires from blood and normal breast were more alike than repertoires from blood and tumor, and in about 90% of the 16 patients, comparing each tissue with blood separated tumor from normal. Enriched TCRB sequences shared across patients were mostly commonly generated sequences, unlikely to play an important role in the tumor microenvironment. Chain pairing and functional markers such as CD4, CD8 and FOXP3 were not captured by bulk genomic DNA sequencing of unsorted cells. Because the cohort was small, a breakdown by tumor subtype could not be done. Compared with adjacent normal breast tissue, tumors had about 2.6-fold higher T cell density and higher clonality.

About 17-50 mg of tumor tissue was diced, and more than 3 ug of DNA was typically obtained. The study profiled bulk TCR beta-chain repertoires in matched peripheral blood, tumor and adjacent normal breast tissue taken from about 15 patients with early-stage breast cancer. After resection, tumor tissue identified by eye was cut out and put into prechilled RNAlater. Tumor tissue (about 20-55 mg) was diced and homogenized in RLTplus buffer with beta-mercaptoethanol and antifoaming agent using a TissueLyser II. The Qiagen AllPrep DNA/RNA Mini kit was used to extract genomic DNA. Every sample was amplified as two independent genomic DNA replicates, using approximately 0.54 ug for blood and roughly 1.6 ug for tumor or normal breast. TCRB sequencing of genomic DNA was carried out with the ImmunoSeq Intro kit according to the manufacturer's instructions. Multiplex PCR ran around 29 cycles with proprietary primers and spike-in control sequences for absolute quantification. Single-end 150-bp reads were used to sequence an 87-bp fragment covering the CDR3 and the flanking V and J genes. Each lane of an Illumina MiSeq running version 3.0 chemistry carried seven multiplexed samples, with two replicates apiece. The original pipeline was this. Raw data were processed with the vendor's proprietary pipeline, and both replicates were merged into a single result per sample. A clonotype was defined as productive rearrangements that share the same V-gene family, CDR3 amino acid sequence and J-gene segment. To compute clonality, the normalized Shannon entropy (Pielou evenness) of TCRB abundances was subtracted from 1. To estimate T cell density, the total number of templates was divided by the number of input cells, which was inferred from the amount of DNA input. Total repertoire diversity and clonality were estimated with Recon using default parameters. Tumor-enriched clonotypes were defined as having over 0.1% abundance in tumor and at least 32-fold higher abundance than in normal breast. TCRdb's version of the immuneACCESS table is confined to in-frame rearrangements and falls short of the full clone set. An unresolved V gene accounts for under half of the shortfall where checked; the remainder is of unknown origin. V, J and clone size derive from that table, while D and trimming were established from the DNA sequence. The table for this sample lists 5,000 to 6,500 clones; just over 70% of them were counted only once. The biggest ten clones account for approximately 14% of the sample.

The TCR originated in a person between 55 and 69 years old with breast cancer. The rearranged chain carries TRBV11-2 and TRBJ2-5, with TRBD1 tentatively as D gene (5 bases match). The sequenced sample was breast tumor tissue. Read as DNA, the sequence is TGTGCCAGCAGCCCATGGGCAGGGCGCGAGACCCAGTACTTC. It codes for CASSPWAGRETQYF.